What follows is one T cell receptor beta chain and its context. Its antigen is undetermined. The data belong to a study of T cell responses to AZD1222 COVID-19 vaccine. Only in-frame clones appear in the TCRdb table, and some are missing; sequencing was by immunoSEQ multiplex PCR. The table records 65,000 or so clones, about 83% of them present only once. Overall study results and limits: Following two doses of AZD1222, Spike-specific TCR breadth and depth rose.

The V gene lost 2 bases and the J gene lost 10 bases, with 15 bases spanning the gap. Germline lookup yields CDR1 MNHNS and CDR2 SASEGT. The CDR3 is 15 residues long. The sequences come from peripheral blood, collected on day 0 of AZD1222 vaccination. J is TRBJ1-6 and V is TRBV6-1; perhaps TRBD1 as D (6 bases). This receptor was obtained from an adult in good health. The DNA of the CDR3 is TGTGCCAGCAGTGAATCGACAGGTCGCCAATCACCCCTCCACTTT. This codes for CASSESTGRQSPLHF.